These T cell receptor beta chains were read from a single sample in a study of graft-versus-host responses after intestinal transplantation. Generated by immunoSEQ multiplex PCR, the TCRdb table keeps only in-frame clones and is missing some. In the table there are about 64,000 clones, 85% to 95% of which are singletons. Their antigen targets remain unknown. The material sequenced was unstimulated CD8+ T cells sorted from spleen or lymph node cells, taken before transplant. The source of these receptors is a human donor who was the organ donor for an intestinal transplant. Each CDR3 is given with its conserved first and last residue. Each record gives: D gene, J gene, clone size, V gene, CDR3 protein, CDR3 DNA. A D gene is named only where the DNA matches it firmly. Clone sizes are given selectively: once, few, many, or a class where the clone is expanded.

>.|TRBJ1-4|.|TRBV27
CASSAGAKGSPTNEKLFF
TGTGCCAGCAGTGCAGGGGCCAAGGGGTCCCCGACTAATGAAAAACTGTTTTTT
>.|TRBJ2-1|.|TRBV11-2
CASSLGLAPGNEQFF
TGTGCCAGCAGCTTAGGTCTAGCCCCGGGCAATGAGCAGTTCTTC
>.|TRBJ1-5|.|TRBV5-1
CASSSNRTFLGQPQHF
TGCGCCAGCAGCTCCAATAGGACTTTCTTGGGCCAGCCCCAGCATTTT
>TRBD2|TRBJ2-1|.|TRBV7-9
CASSLAGLAGRSSYNEQFF
TGTGCCAGCAGCTTAGCGGGACTAGCGGGTAGGAGCTCCTACAATGAGCAGTTCTTC
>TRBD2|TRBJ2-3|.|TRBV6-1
CASSELVTSGKRDTQYF
TGTGCCAGCAGTGAGCTAGTGACTAGCGGGAAGAGAGATACGCAGTATTTT
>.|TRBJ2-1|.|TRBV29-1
CSAPTRGNEQFF
TGCAGCGCGCCCACACGGGGCAATGAGCAGTTCTTC
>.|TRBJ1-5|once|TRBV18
CASSPDPTGMQKPQHF
TGTGCCAGCTCACCTGATCCCACAGGGATGCAAAAGCCCCAGCATTTT
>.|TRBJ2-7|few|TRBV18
CASSPPGEQYF
TGTGCCAGCTCACCCCCGGGGGAGCAGTACTTC
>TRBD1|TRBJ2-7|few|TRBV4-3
CASSPDRDYEQYF
TGCGCCAGCAGCCCTGACAGGGACTACGAGCAGTACTTC
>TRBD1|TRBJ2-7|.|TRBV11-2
CASSLGTGGEQYF
TGTGCCAGCAGCTTAGGAACAGGGGGTGAGCAGTACTTC
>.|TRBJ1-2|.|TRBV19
CASGQGYGYTF
TGTGCCAGTGGCCAGGGCTATGGCTACACCTTC
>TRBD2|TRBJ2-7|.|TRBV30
CAWSGTSGYEQYF
TGTGCCTGGAGTGGGACTAGCGGCTACGAGCAGTACTTC
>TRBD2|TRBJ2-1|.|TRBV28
CASSLWGRAITGNEQFF
TGTGCCAGCAGTTTATGGGGGAGGGCCATCACGGGCAATGAGCAGTTCTTC
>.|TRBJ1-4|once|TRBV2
CASSDDIETNEKLFF
TGTGCCAGCAGTGATGACATAGAAACTAATGAAAAACTGTTTTTT
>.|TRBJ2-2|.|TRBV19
CASREETGELFF
TGTGCCAGTAGAGAGGAAACCGGGGAGCTGTTTTTT
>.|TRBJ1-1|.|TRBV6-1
CASSESLSGGPRNTEAFF
TGTGCCAGCAGTGAATCGCTGTCGGGGGGTCCCCGGAACACTGAAGCTTTCTTT
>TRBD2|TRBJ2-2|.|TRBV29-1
CSVEGGTSGTGELFF
TGCAGCGTTGAAGGAGGGACTAGCGGGACCGGGGAGCTGTTTTTT
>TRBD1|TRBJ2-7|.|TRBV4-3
CASSQSLDRGQYF
TGCGCCAGCAGCCAAAGCTTGGACAGGGGGCAGTACTTC
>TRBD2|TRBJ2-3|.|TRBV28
CASSPIPLAGGKQPTDTQYF
TGTGCCAGCAGCCCGATCCCGCTAGCGGGAGGGAAACAGCCCACAGATACGCAGTATTTT
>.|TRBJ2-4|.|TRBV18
CASSGRAEDDIQYF
TGTGCCAGCTCAGGCCGGGCGGAGGATGACATTCAGTACTTC
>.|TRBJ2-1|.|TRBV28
CASSSMGGNEQFF
TGTGCCAGCAGTTCAATGGGAGGTAATGAGCAGTTCTTC
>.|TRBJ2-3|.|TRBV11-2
CASSLALILNYFTDTQYF
TGTGCCAGCAGCTTAGCTCTAATCCTGAATTACTTCACAGATACGCAGTATTTT
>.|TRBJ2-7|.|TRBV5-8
CASTTNRFHEQYF
TGTGCCAGCACTACCAACAGGTTCCACGAGCAGTACTTC
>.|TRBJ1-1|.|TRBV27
CASRISTGSRAEAFF
TGTGCCAGCCGCATATCCACAGGGAGTAGAGCTGAAGCTTTCTTT